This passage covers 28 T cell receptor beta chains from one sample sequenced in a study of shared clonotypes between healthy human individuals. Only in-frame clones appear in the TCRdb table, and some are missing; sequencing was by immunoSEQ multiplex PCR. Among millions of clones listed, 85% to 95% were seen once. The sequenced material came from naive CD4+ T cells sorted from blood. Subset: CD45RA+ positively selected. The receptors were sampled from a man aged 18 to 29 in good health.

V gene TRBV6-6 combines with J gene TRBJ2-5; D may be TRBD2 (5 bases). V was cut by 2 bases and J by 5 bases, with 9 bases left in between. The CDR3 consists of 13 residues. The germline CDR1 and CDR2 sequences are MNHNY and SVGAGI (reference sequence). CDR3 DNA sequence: TGTGCCAGCAGTTACGGACTTTGGGAGACCCAGTACTTC. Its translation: CASSYGLWETQYF.

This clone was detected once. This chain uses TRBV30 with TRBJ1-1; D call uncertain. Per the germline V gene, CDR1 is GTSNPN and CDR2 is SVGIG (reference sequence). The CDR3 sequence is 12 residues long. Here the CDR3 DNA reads TGTGCGTATTCGGAGTGGTGGACTGAAGCTTTCTTT. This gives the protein CAYSEWWTEAFF.

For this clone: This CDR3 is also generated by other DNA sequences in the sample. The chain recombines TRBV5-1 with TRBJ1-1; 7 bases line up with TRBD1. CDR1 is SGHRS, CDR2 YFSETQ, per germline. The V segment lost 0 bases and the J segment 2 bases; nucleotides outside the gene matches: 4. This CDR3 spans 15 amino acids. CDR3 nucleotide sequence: TGCGCCAGCAGCTTGGTGCCAGGGGGTAACACTGAAGCTTTCTTT. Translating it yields CASSLVPGGNTEAFF.

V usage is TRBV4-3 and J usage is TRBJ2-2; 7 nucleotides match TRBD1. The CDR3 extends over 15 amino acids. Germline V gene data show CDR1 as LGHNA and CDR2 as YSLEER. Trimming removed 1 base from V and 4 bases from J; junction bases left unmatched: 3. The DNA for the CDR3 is TGCGCCAGCAGCCAAGCGGCAGGGGGCACCGGGGAGCTGTTTTTT. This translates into CASSQAAGGTGELFF.

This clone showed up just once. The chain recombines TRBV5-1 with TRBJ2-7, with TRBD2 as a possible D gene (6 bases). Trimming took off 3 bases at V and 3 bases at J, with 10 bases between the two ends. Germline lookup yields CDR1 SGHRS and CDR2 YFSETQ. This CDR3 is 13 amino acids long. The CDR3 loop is CASSSSGGYEQYF. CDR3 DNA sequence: TGCGCCAGCAGCTCGTCCGGGGGCTACGAGCAGTACTTC. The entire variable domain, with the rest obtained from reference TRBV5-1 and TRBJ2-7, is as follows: KAGVTQTPRYLIKTRGQQVTLSCSPISGHRSVSWYQQTPGQGLQFLFEYFSETQRNKGNFPGRFSGRQFSNSRSEMNVSTLELGDSALYLCASSSSGGYEQYFGPGTRLTVT.

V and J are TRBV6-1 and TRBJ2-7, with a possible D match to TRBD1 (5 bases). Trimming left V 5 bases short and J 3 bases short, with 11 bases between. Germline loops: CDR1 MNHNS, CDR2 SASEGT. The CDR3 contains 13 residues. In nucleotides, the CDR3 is TGTGCCAGCAGTTCCAGGGCCTTCTACGAGCAGTACTTC. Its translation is CASSSRAFYEQYF.

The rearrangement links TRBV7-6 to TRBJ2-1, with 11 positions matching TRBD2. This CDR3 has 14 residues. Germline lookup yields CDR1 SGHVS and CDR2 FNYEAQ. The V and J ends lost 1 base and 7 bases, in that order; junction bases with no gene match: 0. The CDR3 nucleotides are TGTGCCAGCAGCTTAGGACTAGCGGGAAATGAGCAGTTCTTC. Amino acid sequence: CASSLGLAGNEQFF.

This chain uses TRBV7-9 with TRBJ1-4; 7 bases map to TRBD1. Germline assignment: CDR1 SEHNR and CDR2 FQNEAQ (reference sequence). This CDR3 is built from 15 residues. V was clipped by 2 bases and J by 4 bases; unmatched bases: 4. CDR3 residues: CASSLYRGLNEKLFF. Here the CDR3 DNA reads TGTGCCAGCAGCTTATATAGGGGGCTTAATGAAAAACTGTTTTTT.

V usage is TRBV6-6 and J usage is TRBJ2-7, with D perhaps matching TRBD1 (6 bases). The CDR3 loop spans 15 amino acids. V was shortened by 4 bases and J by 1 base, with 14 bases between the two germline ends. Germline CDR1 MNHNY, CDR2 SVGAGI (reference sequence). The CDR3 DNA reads TGTGCCAGCAGTTTCTCGCTAACAGGGTCCTACGAGCAGTACTTC. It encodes CASSFSLTGSYEQYF.

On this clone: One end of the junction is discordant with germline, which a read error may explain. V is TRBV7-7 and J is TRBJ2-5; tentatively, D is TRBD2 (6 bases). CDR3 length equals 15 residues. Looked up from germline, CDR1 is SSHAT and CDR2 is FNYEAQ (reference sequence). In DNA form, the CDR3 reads TGTGCTAGCAGCTTGTCGGACACCGTGGGGGGGACCCAGTACTTC. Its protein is CASSLSDTVGGTQYF.

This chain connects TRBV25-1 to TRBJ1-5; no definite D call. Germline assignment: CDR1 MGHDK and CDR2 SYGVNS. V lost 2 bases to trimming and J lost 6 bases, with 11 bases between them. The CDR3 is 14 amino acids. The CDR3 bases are TGTGCCAGCAGTGAAGCCAGCAGGAGTCAGCCCCAGCATTTT. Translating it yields CASSEASRSQPQHF.

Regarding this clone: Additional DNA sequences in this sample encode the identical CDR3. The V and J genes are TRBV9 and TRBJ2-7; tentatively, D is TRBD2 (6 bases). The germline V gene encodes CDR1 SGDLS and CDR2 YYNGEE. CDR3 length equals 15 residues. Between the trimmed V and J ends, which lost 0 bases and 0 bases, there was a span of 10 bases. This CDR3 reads CASSVDGGSSYEQYF. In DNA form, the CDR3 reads TGTGCCAGCAGCGTAGATGGGGGGAGCTCCTACGAGCAGTACTTC.

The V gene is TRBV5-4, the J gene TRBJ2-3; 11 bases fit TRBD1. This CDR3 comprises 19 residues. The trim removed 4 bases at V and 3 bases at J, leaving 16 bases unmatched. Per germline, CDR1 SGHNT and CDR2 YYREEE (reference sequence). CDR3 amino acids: CASSVVATGTGGETDTQYF. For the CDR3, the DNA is TGTGCCAGCAGCGTGGTAGCAACCGGGACAGGGGGTGAAACAGATACGCAGTATTTT.

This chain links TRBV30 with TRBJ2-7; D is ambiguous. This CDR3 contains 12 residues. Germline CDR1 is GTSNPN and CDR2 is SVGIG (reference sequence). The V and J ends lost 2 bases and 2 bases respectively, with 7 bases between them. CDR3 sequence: CAWSYQTYEQYF. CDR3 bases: TGTGCCTGGAGTTATCAGACCTACGAGCAGTACTTC.

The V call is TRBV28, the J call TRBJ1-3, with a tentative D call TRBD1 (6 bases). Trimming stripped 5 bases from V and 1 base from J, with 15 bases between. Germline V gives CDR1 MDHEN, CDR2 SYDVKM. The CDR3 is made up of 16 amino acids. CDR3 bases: TGTGCCAGCAGTGCCGAAACAGGGAGGTCTGGAAACACCATATATTTT. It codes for CASSAETGRSGNTIYF.

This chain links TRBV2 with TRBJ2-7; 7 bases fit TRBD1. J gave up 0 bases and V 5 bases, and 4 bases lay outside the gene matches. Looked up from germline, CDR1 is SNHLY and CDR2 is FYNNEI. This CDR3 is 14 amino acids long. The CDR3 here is CASSIQGSSYEQYF. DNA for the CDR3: TGTGCCAGCAGTATACAGGGGAGCTCCTACGAGCAGTACTTC.

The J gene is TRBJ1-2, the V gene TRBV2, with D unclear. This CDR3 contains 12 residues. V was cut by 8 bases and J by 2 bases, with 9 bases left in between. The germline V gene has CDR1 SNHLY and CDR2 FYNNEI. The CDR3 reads CASGIENYGYTF. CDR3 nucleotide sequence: TGTGCCAGCGGTATAGAAAACTATGGCTACACCTTC.

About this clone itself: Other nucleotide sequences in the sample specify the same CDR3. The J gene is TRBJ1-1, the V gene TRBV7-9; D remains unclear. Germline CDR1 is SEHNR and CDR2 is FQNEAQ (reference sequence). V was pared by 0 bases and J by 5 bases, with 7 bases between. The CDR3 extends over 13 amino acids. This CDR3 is CASSLAEGTEAFF. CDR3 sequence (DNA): TGTGCCAGCAGCTTAGCGGAGGGAACTGAAGCTTTCTTT.

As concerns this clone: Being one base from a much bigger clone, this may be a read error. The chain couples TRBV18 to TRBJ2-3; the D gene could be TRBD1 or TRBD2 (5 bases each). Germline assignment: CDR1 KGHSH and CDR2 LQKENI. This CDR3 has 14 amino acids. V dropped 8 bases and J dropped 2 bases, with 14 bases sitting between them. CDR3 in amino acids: CASPSQGDTDTQYF. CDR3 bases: TGTGCCAGCCCATCGCAGGGAGACACAGATACGCAGTATTTT.

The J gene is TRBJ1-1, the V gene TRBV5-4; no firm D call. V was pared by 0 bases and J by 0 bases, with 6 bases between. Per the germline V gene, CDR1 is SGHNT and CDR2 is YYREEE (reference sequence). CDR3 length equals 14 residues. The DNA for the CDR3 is TGTGCCAGCAGCTTGGGGGCTATGAACACTGAAGCTTTCTTT. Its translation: CASSLGAMNTEAFF. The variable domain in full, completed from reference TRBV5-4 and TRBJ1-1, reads ETGVTQSPTHLIKTRGQQVTLRCSSQSGHNTVSWYQQALGQGPQFIFQYYREEENGRGNFPPRFSGLQFPNYSSELNVNALELDDSALYLCASSLGAMNTEAFFGQGTRLTVV.

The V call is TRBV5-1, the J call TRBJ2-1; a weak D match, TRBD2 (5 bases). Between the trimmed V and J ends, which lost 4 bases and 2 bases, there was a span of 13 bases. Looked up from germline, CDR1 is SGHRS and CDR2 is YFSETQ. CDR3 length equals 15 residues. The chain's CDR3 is CASSTHGVAYNEQFF. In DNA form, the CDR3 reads TGCGCCAGCAGCACCCACGGGGTGGCCTACAATGAGCAGTTCTTC.

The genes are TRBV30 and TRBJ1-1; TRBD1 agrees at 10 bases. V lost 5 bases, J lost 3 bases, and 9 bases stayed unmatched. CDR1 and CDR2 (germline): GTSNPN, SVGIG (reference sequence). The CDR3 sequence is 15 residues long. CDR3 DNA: TGTGCCTGGGGACAGGGGGGGCGCAGGTACACTGAAGCTTTCTTT. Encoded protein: CAWGQGGRRYTEAFF.

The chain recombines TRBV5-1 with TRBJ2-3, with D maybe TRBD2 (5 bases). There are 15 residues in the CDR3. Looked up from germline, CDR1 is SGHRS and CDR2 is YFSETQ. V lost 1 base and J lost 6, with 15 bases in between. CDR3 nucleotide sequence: TGCGCCAGCAGCTTGATGGGAAACCCGGGGGATACGCAGTATTTT. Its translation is CASSLMGNPGDTQYF.

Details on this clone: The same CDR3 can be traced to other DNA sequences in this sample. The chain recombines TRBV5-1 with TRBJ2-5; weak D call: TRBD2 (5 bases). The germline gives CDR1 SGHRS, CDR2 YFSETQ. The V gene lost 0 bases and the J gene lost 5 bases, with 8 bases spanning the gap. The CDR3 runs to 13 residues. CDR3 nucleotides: TGCGCCAGCAGCTTGGTCGGCGGGGAGACCCAGTACTTC. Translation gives CASSLVGGETQYF.

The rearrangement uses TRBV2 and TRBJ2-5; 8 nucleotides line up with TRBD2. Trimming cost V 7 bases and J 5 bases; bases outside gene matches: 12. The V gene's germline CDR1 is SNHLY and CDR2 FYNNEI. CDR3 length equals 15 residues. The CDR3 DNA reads TGTGCCAGCATCGCTACGGGGGGGCCGTGGGAGACCCAGTACTTC. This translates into CASIATGGPWETQYF. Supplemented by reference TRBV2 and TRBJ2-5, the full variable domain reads EPEVTQTPSHQVTQMGQEVILRCVPISNHLYFYWYRQILGQKVEFLVSFYNNEISEKSEIFDDQFSVERPDGSNFTLKIRSTKLEDSAMYFCASIATGGPWETQYFGPGTRLLVL.

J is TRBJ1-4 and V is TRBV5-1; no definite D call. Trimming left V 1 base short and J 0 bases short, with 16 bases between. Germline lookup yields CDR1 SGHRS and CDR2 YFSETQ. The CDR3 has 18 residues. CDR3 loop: CASSLNWLGSATNEKLFF. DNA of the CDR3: TGCGCCAGCAGCTTGAATTGGTTGGGATCGGCAACTAATGAAAAACTGTTTTTT.

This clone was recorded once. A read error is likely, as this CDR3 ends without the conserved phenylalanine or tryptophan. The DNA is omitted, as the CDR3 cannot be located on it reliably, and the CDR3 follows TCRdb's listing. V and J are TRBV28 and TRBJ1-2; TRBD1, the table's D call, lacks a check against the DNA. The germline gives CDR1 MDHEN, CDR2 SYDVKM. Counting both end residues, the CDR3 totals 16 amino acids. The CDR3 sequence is CASPPTGTRTSLWLHL.

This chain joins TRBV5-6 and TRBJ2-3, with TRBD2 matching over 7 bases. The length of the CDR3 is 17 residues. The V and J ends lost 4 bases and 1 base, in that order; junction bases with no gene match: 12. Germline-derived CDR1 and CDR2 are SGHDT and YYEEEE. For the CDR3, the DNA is TGTGCCAGCAGCCCGGAGGGAGCGGGGACTCGCACAGATACGCAGTATTTT. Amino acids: CASSPEGAGTRTDTQYF.